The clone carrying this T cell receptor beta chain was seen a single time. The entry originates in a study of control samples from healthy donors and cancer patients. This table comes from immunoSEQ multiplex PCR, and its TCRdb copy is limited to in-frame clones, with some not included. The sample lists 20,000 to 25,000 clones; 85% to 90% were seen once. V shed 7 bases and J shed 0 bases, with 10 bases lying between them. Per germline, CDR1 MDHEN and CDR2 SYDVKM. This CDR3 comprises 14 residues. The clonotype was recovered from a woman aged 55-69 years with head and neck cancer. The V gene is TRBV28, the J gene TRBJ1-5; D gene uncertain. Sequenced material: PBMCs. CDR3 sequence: CASTDGNSNQPQHF. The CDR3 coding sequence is TGTGCCAGCACGGACGGAAATAGCAATCAGCCCCAGCATTTT. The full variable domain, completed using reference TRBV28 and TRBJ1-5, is DVKVTQSSRYLVKRTGEKVFLECVQDMDHENMFWYRQDPGLGLRLIYFSYDVKMKEKGDIPEGYSVSREKKERFSLILESASTNQTSMYLCASTDGNSNQPQHFGDGTRLSIL.